This TCR beta chain appears in the sequencing data of a study of T-cell memory formation after mild COVID-19. This clonotype showed up just a few times. The 5'RACE method, run with constant-segment primers, produced TCR alpha and TCR beta cDNA libraries (carrying sample barcodes and UMIs). TCRdb recomputed calls from the 5' RACE reads with MiXCR, one row per CDR3 protein. The sample has roughly 310,000 distinct CDR3 sequences; roughly 15% are singletons. Sequences were obtained from PBMCs or a T cell subset sorted from them (not recorded which). This sequence was found in a man aged 18-30 years who had mild COVID-19 (a few samples of this study predate the infection). Cell type and time point are not known.

The CDR3 loop reads CASKGTGTNEKLFF. The DNA for the CDR3 is TGTGCCAGCAAAGGGACAGGAACTAATGAAAAACTGTTTTTT. This sequence joins TRBV6-5 and TRBJ1-4, with 8 bases fitting TRBD1. V was pared by 7 bases and J by 1 base, with 2 bases of the junction left unmatched. This CDR3 has 14 residues. Germline V gives CDR1 MNHEY, CDR2 SVGAGI.